This T cell receptor (beta chain) was captured in a study of blood T cell repertoires in COVID-19. About the research overall: Samples of COVID-19 (acute and convalescent) were obtained from the United States, Italy and Spain. T cells, B-cell-depleted T cells, or PBMCs supplied cDNA or gDNA.

As originally analysed: Amplification of reference gene primers provided the estimated nucleated cell counts. Sequenced by immunoSEQ multiplex PCR; TCRdb stores in-frame clones only, minus some. D and trimming were read from the DNA, whereas the V and J calls and clone size are those reported in that table. The table has about 36,000 clones, about 81% seen once. V was pared by 6 bases and J by 5 bases, with 9 bases of the junction left unmatched. Per the germline V gene, CDR1 is PRHDT and CDR2 is FYEKMQ (reference sequence). This CDR3 is built from 14 residues. Material for sequencing was peripheral blood. The V and J genes are TRBV13 and TRBJ2-5; TRBD2 agrees at 7 bases. The origin of this receptor is a human donor in a cohort sampled during active or convalescent COVID-19. The donor label of this sample is uncertain. The CDR3 DNA follows: TGTGCCAGCAGTCGGGACTACCTGGGTGAGACCCAGTACTTC. Protein: CASSRDYLGETQYF.